The TCR beta chain described here comes from a study of blood T cell repertoires in COVID-19. In the authors' workflow: Amplification of reference gene primers provided the estimated nucleated cell counts. Measured with immunoSEQ multiplex PCR; TCRdb has only the in-frame clones, and not every one. V, J and clone size reflect that table, while D and trimming were determined from the DNA. The table shows around 130,000 clones, with 75% to 90% occurring only once. CDR1 and CDR2 from the germline V gene are LNHDA and SQIVND (reference sequence). The CDR3 extends over 15 amino acids. Trimming removed 2 bases from V and 2 bases from J, with 10 bases in between.

This TCR was recovered from a man aged 45-60 years with active or convalescent COVID-19. This chain joins TRBV19 and TRBJ2-1, with D uncertain. Material: peripheral blood. CDR3 in amino acids: CASSIPRHTYNEQFF. Here the CDR3 DNA reads TGTGCCAGTAGTATACCGAGACATACCTACAATGAGCAGTTCTTC.